The T cell receptor beta chain described here comes from a study of cytomegalovirus exposure and HLA in healthy donors. The study, taken as a whole, reports: An Asian-associated ancestry cluster reportedly showed fewer N-insertions than the roughly 670-donor mean in a later analysis. Most TCR beta V segments were productive about 87% or about 30% of the time in an earlier analysis.

Vbeta (60) and Jbeta (13) primers were used in the PCR. Sequencing used immunoSEQ multiplex PCR; TCRdb keeps in-frame clones, though not all of them. The sample holds some 150,000 clones, around 80% seen once. V gave up 0 bases and J gave up 4 bases, with 6 bases separating them. The germline V gene has CDR1 LNHDA and CDR2 SQIVND (reference sequence). The length of the CDR3 is 13 residues. As for this clone: As yet, its antigen is unknown.

This rearrangement joins TRBV19 to TRBJ1-2; D is ambiguous. The sequenced sample was PBMCs. This sequence originates from a man between 25 and 39 years old in good health and CMV-seronegative. This chain's CDR3 is CASSIEAGYGYTF. The DNA of the CDR3 is TGTGCCAGTAGTATAGAGGCAGGCTATGGCTACACCTTC. The variable domain in full, with the rest retrieved from reference TRBV19 and TRBJ1-2, is DGGITQSPKYLFRKEGQNVTLSCEQNLNHDAMYWYRQDPGQGLRLIYYSQIVNDFQKGDIAEGYSVSREKKESFPLTVTSAQKNPTAFYLCASSIEAGYGYTFGSGTRLTVV.